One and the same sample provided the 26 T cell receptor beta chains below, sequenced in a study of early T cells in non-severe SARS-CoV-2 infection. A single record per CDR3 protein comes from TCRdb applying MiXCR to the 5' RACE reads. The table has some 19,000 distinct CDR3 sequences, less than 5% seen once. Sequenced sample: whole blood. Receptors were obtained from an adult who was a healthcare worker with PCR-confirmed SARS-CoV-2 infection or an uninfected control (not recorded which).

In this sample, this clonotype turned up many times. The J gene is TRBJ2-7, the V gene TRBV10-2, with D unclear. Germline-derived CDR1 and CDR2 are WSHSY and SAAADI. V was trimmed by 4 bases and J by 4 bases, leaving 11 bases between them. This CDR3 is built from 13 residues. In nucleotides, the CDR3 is TGCGCCAGCAGTGTCCAGGCCCTGTACGAGCAGTACTTC. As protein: CASSVQALYEQYF.

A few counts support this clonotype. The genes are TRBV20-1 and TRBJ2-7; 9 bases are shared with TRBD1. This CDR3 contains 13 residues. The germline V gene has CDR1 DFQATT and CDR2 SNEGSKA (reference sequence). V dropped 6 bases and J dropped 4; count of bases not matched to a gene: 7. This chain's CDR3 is CSANGDREYEQYF. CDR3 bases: TGCAGTGCGAATGGGGACAGGGAATACGAGCAGTACTTC.

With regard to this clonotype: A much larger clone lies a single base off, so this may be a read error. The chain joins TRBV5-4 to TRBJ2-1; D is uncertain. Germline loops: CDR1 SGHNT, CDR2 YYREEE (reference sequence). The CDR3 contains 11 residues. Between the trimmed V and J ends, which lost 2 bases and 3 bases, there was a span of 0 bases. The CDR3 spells CASSFYNEQFF. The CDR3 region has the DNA TGTGCCAGCAGCTTCTACAATGAGCAGTTCTTC.

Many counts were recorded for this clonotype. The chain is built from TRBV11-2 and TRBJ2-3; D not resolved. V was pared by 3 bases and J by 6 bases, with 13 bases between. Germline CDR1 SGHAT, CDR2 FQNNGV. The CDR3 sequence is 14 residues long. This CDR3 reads CASSLGRIEDTQYF. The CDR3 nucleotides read TGTGCCAGCAGCTTGGGCAGGATTGAGGATACGCAGTATTTT.

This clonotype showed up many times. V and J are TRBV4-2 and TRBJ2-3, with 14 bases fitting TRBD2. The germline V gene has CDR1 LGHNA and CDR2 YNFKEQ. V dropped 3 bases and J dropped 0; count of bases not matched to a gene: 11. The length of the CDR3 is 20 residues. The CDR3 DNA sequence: TGTGCCAGCAGCCATGCCGGGACTAGCGGGGGCTCAGAAAGCACAGATACGCAGTATTTT. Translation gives CASSHAGTSGGSESTDTQYF.

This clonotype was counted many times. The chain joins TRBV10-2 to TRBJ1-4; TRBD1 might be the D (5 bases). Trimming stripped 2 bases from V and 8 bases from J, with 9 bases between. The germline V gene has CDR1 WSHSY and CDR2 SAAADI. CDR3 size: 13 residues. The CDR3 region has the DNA TGCGCCAGCAGTGAGGTAGAGGGGGAAAAACTGTTTTTT. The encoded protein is CASSEVEGEKLFF.

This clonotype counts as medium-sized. The CDR3 region is CASSYRDSEAFF. The CDR3 nucleotides read TGTGCCAGCAGTTACCGGGACAGCGAAGCTTTCTTT. The chain joins TRBV6-5 to TRBJ1-1; 7 positions match TRBD1. The CDR3 sequence is 12 residues long. V lost 2 bases and J lost 8; bases outside the gene matches: 2. From germline, CDR1 is MNHEY and CDR2 SVGAGI.

CDR3 region: CASSLVAGGEQYF. The CDR3 coding sequence is TGTGCCAGCAGCTTAGTAGCTGGAGGCGAGCAGTACTTC. The V call is TRBV7-9, the J call TRBJ2-7; D may be TRBD2 (5 bases). This CDR3 region has 13 residues. Trimming left V 1 base short and J 6 bases short, with 10 bases between. Germline V lookup: CDR1 SEHNR, CDR2 FQNEAQ (reference sequence).

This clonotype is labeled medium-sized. CDR3 amino acids: CASSLGGRSIDTQYF. CDR3 DNA: TGTGCCAGCAGCTTAGGCGGAAGGAGTATAGATACGCAGTATTTT. The V and J genes are TRBV7-6 and TRBJ2-3; D unresolved. Germline V lookup: CDR1 SGHVS, CDR2 FNYEAQ. V was cut by 1 base and J by 5 bases, with 13 bases left in between. The CDR3 totals 15 residues.

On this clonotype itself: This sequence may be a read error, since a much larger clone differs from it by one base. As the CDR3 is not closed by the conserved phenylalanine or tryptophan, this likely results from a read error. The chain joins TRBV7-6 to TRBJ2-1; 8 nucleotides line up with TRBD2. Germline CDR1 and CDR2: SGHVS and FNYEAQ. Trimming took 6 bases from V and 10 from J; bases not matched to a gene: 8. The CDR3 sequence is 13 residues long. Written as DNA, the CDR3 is TGTGCCAGCAGTTCAGCGGGGGCCCTGGAGCAGTTCTGC. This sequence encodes CASSSAGALEQFC.

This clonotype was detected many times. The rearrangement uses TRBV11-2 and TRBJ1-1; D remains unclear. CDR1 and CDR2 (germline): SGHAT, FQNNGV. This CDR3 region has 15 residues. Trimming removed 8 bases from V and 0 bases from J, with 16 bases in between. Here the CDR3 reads CASQAMGFMNTEAFF. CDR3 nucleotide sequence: TGTGCCAGCCAAGCAATGGGATTCATGAACACTGAAGCTTTCTTT.

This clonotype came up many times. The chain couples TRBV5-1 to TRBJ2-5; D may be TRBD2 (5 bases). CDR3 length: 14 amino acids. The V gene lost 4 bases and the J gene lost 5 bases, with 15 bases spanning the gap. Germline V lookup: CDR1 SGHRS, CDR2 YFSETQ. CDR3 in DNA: TGCGCCAGCAGCCCTCGAAGTGAGGGTGAGACCCAGTACTTC. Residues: CASSPRSEGETQYF. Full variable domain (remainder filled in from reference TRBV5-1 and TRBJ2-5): KAGVTQTPRYLIKTRGQQVTLSCSPISGHRSVSWYQQTPGQGLQFLFEYFSETQRNKGNFPGRFSGRQFSNSRSEMNVSTLELGDSALYLCASSPRSEGETQYFGPGTRLLVL.

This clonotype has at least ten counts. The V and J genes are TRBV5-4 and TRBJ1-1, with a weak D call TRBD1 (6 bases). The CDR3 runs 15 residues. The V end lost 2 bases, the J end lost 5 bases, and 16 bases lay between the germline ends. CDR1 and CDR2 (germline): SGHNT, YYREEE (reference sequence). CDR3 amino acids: CASSLGGGGRTEAFF. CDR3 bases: TGTGCCAGCAGCTTAGGTGGCGGGGGGCGGACTGAAGCTTTCTTT.

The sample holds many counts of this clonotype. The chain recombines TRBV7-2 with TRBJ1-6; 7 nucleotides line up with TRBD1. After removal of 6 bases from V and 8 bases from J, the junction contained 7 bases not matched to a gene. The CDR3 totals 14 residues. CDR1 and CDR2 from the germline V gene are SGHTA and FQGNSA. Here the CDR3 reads CASRMGQIDSPLHF. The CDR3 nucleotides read TGTGCCAGCAGGATGGGACAGATCGATTCACCCCTCCACTTT.

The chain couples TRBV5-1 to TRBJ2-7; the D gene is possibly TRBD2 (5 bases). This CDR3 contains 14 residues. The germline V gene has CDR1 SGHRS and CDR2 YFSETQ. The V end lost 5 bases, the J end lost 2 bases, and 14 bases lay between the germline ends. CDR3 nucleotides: TGCGCCAGCAGGACTAATCCTGCGACCTACGAGCAGTACTTC. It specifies CASRTNPATYEQYF.

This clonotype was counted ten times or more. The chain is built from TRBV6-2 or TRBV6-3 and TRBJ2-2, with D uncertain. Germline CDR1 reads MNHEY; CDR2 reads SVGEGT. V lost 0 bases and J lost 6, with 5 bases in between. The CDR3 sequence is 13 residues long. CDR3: CASSYSDAGELFF. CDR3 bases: TGTGCCAGCAGTTACTCGGACGCCGGGGAGCTGTTTTTT.

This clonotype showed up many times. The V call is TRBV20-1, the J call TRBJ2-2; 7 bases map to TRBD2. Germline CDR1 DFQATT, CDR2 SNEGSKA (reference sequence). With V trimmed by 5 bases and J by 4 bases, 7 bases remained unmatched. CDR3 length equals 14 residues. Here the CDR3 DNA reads TGCAGTGCTCTAGACCCGGGGGGCACCGGGGAGCTGTTTTTT. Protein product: CSALDPGGTGELFF.

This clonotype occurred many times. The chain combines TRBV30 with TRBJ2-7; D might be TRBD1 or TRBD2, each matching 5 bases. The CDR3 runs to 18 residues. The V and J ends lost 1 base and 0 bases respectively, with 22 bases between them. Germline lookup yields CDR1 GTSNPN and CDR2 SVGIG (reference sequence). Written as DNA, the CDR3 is TGTGCCTGGAGTGACCCGGTGGTTTGGGGGTCCAGCTCCTACGAGCAGTACTTC. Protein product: CAWSDPVVWGSSSYEQYF.

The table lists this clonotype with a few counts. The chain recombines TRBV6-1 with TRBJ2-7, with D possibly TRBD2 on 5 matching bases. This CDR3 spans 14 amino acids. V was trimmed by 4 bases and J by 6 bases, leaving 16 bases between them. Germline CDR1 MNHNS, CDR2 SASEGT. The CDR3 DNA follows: TGTGCCAGCAGTGCCCGGCGGTCAGGAGGCGAGCAGTACTTC. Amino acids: CASSARRSGGEQYF.

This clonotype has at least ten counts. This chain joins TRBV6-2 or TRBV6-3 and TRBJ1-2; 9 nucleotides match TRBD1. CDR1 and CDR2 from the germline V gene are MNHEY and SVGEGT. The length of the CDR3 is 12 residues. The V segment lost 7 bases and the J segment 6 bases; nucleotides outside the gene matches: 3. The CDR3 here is CASKTGGDGYTF. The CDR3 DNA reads TGTGCCAGCAAGACAGGGGGGGATGGCTACACCTTC.

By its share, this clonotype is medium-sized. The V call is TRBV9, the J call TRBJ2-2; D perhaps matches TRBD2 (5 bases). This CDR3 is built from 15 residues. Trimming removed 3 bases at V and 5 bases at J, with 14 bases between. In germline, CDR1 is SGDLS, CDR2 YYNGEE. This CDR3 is CASSATGKWTGELFF. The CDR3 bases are TGTGCCAGCAGCGCCACGGGGAAATGGACCGGGGAGCTGTTTTTT. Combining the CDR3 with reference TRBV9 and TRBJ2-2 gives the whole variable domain DSGVTQTPKHLITATGQRVTLRCSPRSGDLSVYWYQQSLDQGLQFLIQYYNGEERAKGNILERFSAQQFPDLHSELNLSSLELGDSALYFCASSATGKWTGELFFGEGSRLTVL.

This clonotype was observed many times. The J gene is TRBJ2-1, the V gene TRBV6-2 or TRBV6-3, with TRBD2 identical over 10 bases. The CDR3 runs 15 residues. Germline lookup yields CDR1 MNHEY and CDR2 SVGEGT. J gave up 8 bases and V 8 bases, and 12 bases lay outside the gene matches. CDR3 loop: CASGDQRGGIDEQFF. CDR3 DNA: TGTGCCAGCGGGGACCAGCGGGGGGGCATCGATGAGCAGTTCTTC.

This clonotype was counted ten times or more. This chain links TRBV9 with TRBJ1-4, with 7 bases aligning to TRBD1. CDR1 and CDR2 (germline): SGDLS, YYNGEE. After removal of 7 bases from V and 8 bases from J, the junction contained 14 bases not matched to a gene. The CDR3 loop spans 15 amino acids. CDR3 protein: CASGGTAYRGEKLFF. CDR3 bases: TGTGCCAGCGGCGGGACAGCTTACCGGGGGGAAAAACTGTTTTTT.

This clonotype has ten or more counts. Here the CDR3 DNA reads TGTGCCAGCACCCGAAGCGGGGGCAATTACAATGAGCAGTTCTTC. It yields the protein CASTRSGGNYNEQFF. This chain uses TRBV2 with TRBJ2-1; TRBD2 agrees at 8 bases. J gave up 4 bases and V 7 bases, and 9 bases lay outside the gene matches. The CDR3 length is 15 residues. The germline gives CDR1 SNHLY, CDR2 FYNNEI. The whole variable domain, remainder taken from reference TRBV2 and TRBJ2-1, is EPEVTQTPSHQVTQMGQEVILRCVPISNHLYFYWYRQILGQKVEFLVSFYNNEISEKSEIFDDQFSVERPDGSNFTLKIRSTKLEDSAMYFCASTRSGGNYNEQFFGPGTRLTVL.

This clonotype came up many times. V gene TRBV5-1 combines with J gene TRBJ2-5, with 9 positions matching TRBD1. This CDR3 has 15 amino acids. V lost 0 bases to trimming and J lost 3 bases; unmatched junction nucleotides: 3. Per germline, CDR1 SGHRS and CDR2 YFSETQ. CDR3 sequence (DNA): TGCGCCAGCAGCTTGGAGACAGGGGGGGAAGAGACCCAGTACTTC. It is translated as CASSLETGGEETQYF.

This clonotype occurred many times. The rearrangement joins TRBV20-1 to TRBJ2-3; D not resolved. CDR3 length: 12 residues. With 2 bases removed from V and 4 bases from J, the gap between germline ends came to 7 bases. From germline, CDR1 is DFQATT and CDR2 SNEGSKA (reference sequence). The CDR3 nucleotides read TGCAGTGCTAGATTAACGTCAGATACGCAGTATTTT. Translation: CSARLTSDTQYF.